The 27 T cell receptor beta chains given below trace back to one sample, sequenced in a study of T cell changes during pregnancy in multiple sclerosis. Some clones are missing from TCRdb's copy, which holds only in-frame ones; the method was immunoSEQ multiplex PCR. The table includes around 80,000 clones, about 96% detected once. Specimen: peripheral blood, collected in the second trimester of pregnancy. Source of these receptors: a female donor with multiple sclerosis, enrolled in a pregnancy study.

The CDR3 spells CAISRAGESTDTQYF. The CDR3 region has the DNA TGTGCCATCAGTCGCGCGGGAGAGAGCACAGATACGCAGTATTTT. This sequence joins TRBV10-3 and TRBJ2-3, with 7 bases fitting TRBD2. Trimming took 5 bases from V and 0 from J; bases not matched to a gene: 5. Germline assignment: CDR1 ENHRY and CDR2 SYGVKD. CDR3 size: 15 residues.

Written as DNA, the CDR3 is TGTGCCAGCAGCTCCGACGGACAGGGGACCGAAGGGGCCCAGTACTTC. This gives the protein CASSSDGQGTEGAQYF. The gene calls are TRBV7-9 and TRBJ2-5; 9 bases align to TRBD1. This CDR3 spans 16 amino acids. V dropped 4 bases and J dropped 9; count of bases not matched to a gene: 15. The germline V gene encodes CDR1 SEHNR and CDR2 FQNEAQ (reference sequence).

The chain has TRBV30 and TRBJ1-4; D perhaps matches TRBD1 (5 bases). This CDR3 comprises 12 residues. Trimming stripped 5 bases from V and 6 bases from J, with 10 bases between. The V gene's germline CDR1 is GTSNPN and CDR2 SVGIG (reference sequence). The CDR3 bases are TGTGCCTGGGGAGGGGTGGATGAAAAACTGTTTTTT. Translation: CAWGGVDEKLFF.

J is TRBJ1-3 and V is TRBV7-6; 8 nucleotides match TRBD1. V dropped 5 bases and J dropped 2; count of bases not matched to a gene: 5. This CDR3 has 15 residues. Germline assignment: CDR1 SGHVS and CDR2 FNYEAQ. CDR3 residues: CASSQQGGTGNTIYF. In DNA, the CDR3 is TGTGCCAGCAGCCAACAGGGGGGTACTGGAAACACCATATATTTT.

The chain joins TRBV7-9 to TRBJ2-1; 9 positions match TRBD2. The CDR3 is 15 amino acids. The V and J ends lost 2 bases and 9 bases, in that order; junction bases with no gene match: 8. Germline assignment: CDR1 SEHNR and CDR2 FQNEAQ (reference sequence). The CDR3 coding sequence is TGTGCCAGCAGCTTATGGGCGGGAGGGACGAGTGAGCAGTTCTTC. This codes for CASSLWAGGTSEQFF.

This chain uses TRBV30 with TRBJ1-1, with a tentative D call TRBD1 (6 bases). V was trimmed by 3 bases and J by 6 bases, leaving 14 bases between them. Germline V gives CDR1 GTSNPN, CDR2 SVGIG (reference sequence). This CDR3 contains 13 residues. The CDR3 DNA reads TGTGCCTGGAGGGGAGGGGGTCATTCTGAAGCTTTCTTT. It specifies CAWRGGGHSEAFF. Based on the CDR3 plus reference TRBV30 and TRBJ1-1, the full variable domain is SQTIHQWPATLVQPVGSPLSLECTVEGTSNPNLYWYRQAAGRGLQLLFYSVGIGQISSEVPQNLSASRPQDRQFILSSKKLLLSDSGFYLCAWRGGGHSEAFFGQGTRLTVV.

The rearrangement uses TRBV6-1 and TRBJ2-7; the D gene is possibly TRBD2 (6 bases). V lost 6 bases to trimming and J lost 7 bases, with 19 bases between them. The CDR3 sequence is 14 residues long. Germline CDR1 and CDR2: MNHNS and SASEGT. The CDR3 bases are TGTGCCAGCAGCTCCGGACTATCTCCTAGAGAGCAGTACTTC. It is translated as CASSSGLSPREQYF.

The CDR3 here is CASSPEAASGNTIYF. The CDR3, as DNA: TGTGCCAGTAGTCCCGAAGCGGCCTCTGGAAACACCATATATTTT. The chain joins TRBV19 to TRBJ1-3; D gene uncertain. The CDR3 loop spans 15 amino acids. Germline lookup yields CDR1 LNHDA and CDR2 SQIVND (reference sequence). Trimming removed 5 bases from V and 0 bases from J, with 11 bases in between.

This chain connects TRBV29-1 to TRBJ2-5, with TRBD1 matching 7 bases. Gene TRBJ2-7 matches the end of the DNA better, so the J call may be wrong. CDR1 is SQVTM and CDR2 is ANQGSEA in the germline V gene. The CDR3 is 13 residues long. CDR3 region: CSVDTGAANEQYF. In DNA form, the CDR3 reads TGCAGCGTGGACACAGGGGCGGCCAACGAGCAGTACTTC.

V usage is TRBV4-1 and J usage is TRBJ1-2; 8 bases line up with TRBD1. The CDR3 totals 15 residues. Germline CDR1 and CDR2: MGHRA and YSYEKL. Trimming took 0 bases from V and 6 from J; bases not matched to a gene: 6. CDR3 region: CASSQERRDRHGYTF. The CDR3 nucleotides are TGCGCCAGCAGCCAAGAGAGAAGGGACAGGCATGGCTACACCTTC.

The chain uses TRBV6-6 and TRBJ2-4, with no clear D. Deletions cut 5 bases from V and 1 base from J, with 9 bases between. CDR3 length: 14 residues. CDR1 and CDR2 from the germline V gene are MNHNY and SVGAGI (reference sequence). The CDR3 spells CASSRTQAKNIQYF. The CDR3 DNA is TGTGCCAGCAGTCGCACACAGGCCAAAAACATTCAGTACTTC.

The rearrangement joins TRBV7-6 to TRBJ2-7, with 7 bases matching TRBD1. V gave up 4 bases and J gave up 3 bases; unmatched junction bases: 9. This CDR3 spans 15 amino acids. Germline V gene lookup returns CDR1 SGHVS and CDR2 FNYEAQ. This CDR3 reads CASSSGLGGGYEQYF. The DNA for the CDR3 is TGTGCCAGCAGCTCAGGTTTAGGGGGCGGCTACGAGCAGTACTTC. The full variable domain, with the rest looked up from reference TRBV7-6 and TRBJ2-7, is GAGVSQSPRYKVTKRGQDVALRCDPISGHVSLYWYRQALGQGPEFLTYFNYEAQQDKSGLPNDRFSAERPEGSISTLTIQRTEQRDSAMYRCASSSGLGGGYEQYFGPGTRLTVT.

The gene calls are TRBV21-1 and TRBJ1-5; TRBD1 is taken as the D call from the table, unchecked against the DNA. TRBV21-1 is a recognized pseudogene. This CDR3 is built from 19 residues. CDR3 bases: TGTGCCAGCACCAAAGTTATGGACAGGGGTGGGGGGAGCAATCAGCCCCAGCATTTT. Translating gives CASTKVMDRGGGSNQPQHF.

The chain joins TRBV18 to TRBJ2-5, with a possible D match to TRBD2 (5 bases). CDR3 length equals 13 residues. The germline V gene has CDR1 KGHSH and CDR2 LQKENI. Trimming removed 5 bases from V and 5 bases from J, with 12 bases in between. CDR3 in amino acids: CASSYDGIETQYF. The CDR3 DNA is TGTGCCAGCTCATACGACGGGATCGAGACCCAGTACTTC. The full variable domain, completed using reference TRBV18 and TRBJ2-5, is NAGVMQNPRHLVRRRGQEARLRCSPMKGHSHVYWYRQLPEEGLKFMVYLQKENIIDESGMPKERFSAEFPKEGPSILRIQQVVRGDSAAYFCASSYDGIETQYFGPGTRLLVL.

The genes are TRBV27 and TRBJ2-7, with 8 positions matching TRBD2. J was trimmed by 7 bases and V by 6 bases; bases with no gene match: 20. Germline V gives CDR1 MNHEY, CDR2 SMNVEV (reference sequence). This CDR3 region has 17 residues. The CDR3 DNA is TGTGCCAGCAGGGGACTAGACCACACTCCCCTTCATTGGGAGCAGTACTTC. It yields the protein CASRGLDHTPLHWEQYF.

This chain joins TRBV15 and TRBJ1-4; tentatively, D is TRBD1 (6 bases). The CDR3 is 14 amino acids. V lost 2 bases, J lost 5 bases, and 9 bases lay in between. CDR1 LNHNV and CDR2 YYDKDF come from the germline V gene (reference sequence). The CDR3 region has the DNA TGTGCCACCAGCAGACCAGGGGAGAATGAAAAACTGTTTTTT. It yields the protein CATSRPGENEKLFF.

The genes are TRBV11-2 and TRBJ1-1; no clear D. Germline values: CDR1 SGHAT, CDR2 FQNNGV. V lost 3 bases, J lost 1 base, and 15 bases lay in between. The CDR3 is 16 residues long. CDR3 region: CASSLGAGVQNTEAFF. Here the CDR3 DNA reads TGTGCCAGCAGCTTGGGAGCCGGGGTCCAGAACACTGAAGCTTTCTTT.

CDR3 bases: TGTGCCAGCAGTGAGTGGGCCGTCGAGACCCAGTACTTC. It yields the protein CASSEWAVETQYF. The chain has TRBV6-1 and TRBJ2-5; D unresolved. The germline V gene encodes CDR1 MNHNS and CDR2 SASEGT. The V and J ends lost 3 bases and 5 bases respectively, with 10 bases between them. CDR3 length: 13 residues.

This chain uses TRBV6-5 with TRBJ2-1; 10 bases are a match to TRBD2. This CDR3 region has 12 residues. Germline-derived CDR1 and CDR2 are MNHEY and SVGAGI. The V and J ends lost 8 bases and 5 bases, in that order; junction bases with no gene match: 0. The CDR3 region is CASGTSDNEQFF. The CDR3 DNA follows: TGTGCCAGCGGGACTAGCGACAATGAGCAGTTCTTC.

The chain links TRBV7-9 to TRBJ1-2; 7 bases are shared with TRBD1. CDR3 length: 17 amino acids. In germline, CDR1 is SEHNR, CDR2 FQNEAQ (reference sequence). V was pared by 8 bases and J by 0 bases, with 15 bases of the junction left unmatched. In DNA, the CDR3 is TGTGCCAGCCGGGGGCGGGACAGCTATACCCCTAACTATGGCTACACCTTC. Translating it yields CASRGRDSYTPNYGYTF. The variable domain in full, with the rest retrieved from reference TRBV7-9 and TRBJ1-2, is DTGVSQNPRHKITKRGQNVTFRCDPISEHNRLYWYRQTLGQGPEFLTYFQNEAQLEKSRLLSDRFSAERPKGSFSTLEIQRTEQGDSAMYLCASRGRDSYTPNYGYTFGSGTRLTVV.

CDR3 sequence reads: CASSPNLRGLGAFF. Here the CDR3 DNA reads TGCGCCAGCAGCCCCAACCTCAGGGGGCTCGGAGCTTTCTTT. The chain combines TRBV4-1 with TRBJ1-1; 8 nucleotides align to TRBD1. Unmatched junction bases numbered 11, after V lost 4 bases and J lost 10 bases. The CDR3 is 14 residues long. The germline V gene encodes CDR1 MGHRA and CDR2 YSYEKL.

The V and J genes are TRBV11-2 and TRBJ2-7; possibly TRBD1 for D (6 bases). Trimming removed 5 bases from V and 2 bases from J, with 16 bases in between. Germline V gene lookup returns CDR1 SGHAT and CDR2 FQNNGV. The CDR3 consists of 15 residues. The CDR3 bases are TGTGCCAGCAGCCCCTATATGGGGGCCCCCTACGAGCAGTACTTC. Translated, it gives CASSPYMGAPYEQYF.

The rearrangement joins TRBV28 to TRBJ2-2; 8 bases are a match to TRBD2. This CDR3 has 20 residues. Germline assignment: CDR1 MDHEN and CDR2 SYDVKM. The V segment lost 2 bases and the J segment 0 bases; nucleotides outside the gene matches: 14. CDR3 sequence (DNA): TGTGCCAGCAGTTTACGAACCACTATAGCGGGACACGCGAACACCGGGGAGCTGTTTTTT. It is translated as CASSLRTTIAGHANTGELFF. The full variable domain, rest sourced from reference TRBV28 and TRBJ2-2, is DVKVTQSSRYLVKRTGEKVFLECVQDMDHENMFWYRQDPGLGLRLIYFSYDVKMKEKGDIPEGYSVSREKKERFSLILESASTNQTSMYLCASSLRTTIAGHANTGELFFGEGSRLTVL.

The chain joins TRBV2 to TRBJ2-5, with D uncertain. Deletions cut 3 bases from V and 3 bases from J, with 14 bases between. This CDR3 comprises 15 residues. CDR1 and CDR2 (germline): SNHLY, FYNNEI. In DNA form, the CDR3 reads TGTGCCAGCAGTGAGTGGGCCATCCGCGAAGAGACCCAGTACTTC. It specifies CASSEWAIREETQYF.

The V call is TRBV5-1, the J call TRBJ1-2; 7 positions match TRBD1. Germline V gene data show CDR1 as SGHRS and CDR2 as YFSETQ. This CDR3 comprises 17 residues. The J segment lost 6 bases and the V segment lost 4 bases, leaving 18 bases of the junction unmatched. CDR3 amino acids: CASSLNRNTGAAHGYTF. CDR3 bases: TGCGCCAGCAGCCTGAACCGGAACACAGGGGCTGCGCATGGCTACACCTTC.

The V call is TRBV5-6, the J call TRBJ1-2; 8 bases map to TRBD1. J gave up 7 bases and V 2 bases, and 4 bases lay outside the gene matches. The CDR3 runs to 13 residues. Germline CDR1 is SGHDT and CDR2 is YYEEEE. CDR3 coding DNA: TGTGCCAGCAGCTTCGCAGGGGGCGGTGGCTACACCTTC. Its translation is CASSFAGGGGYTF.

The rearrangement links TRBV5-1 to TRBJ2-5; D is undetermined. Germline CDR1 and CDR2: SGHRS and YFSETQ. V dropped 0 bases and J dropped 4 bases, with 10 bases sitting between them. The CDR3 runs 14 residues. CDR3 DNA sequence: TGCGCCAGCAGCTTGGCCCCTCCCCCAGAGACCCAGTACTTC. It specifies CASSLAPPPETQYF.